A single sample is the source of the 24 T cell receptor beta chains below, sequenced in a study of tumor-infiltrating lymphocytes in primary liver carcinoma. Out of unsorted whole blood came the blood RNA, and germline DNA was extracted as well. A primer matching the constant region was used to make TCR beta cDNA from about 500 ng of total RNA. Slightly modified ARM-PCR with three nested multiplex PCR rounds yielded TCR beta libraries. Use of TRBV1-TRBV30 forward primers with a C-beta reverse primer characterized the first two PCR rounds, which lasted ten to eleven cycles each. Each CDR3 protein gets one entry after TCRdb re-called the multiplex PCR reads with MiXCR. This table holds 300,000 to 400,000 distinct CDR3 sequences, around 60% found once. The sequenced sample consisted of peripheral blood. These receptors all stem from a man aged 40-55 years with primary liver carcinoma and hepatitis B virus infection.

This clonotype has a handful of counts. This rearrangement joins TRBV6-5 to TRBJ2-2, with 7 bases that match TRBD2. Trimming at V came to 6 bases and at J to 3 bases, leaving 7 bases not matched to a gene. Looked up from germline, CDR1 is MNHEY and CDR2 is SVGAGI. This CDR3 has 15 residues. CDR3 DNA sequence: TGTGCCAGCAGGCTTAGCGGGCTGTACACCGGGGAGCTGTTTTTT. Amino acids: CASRLSGLYTGELFF.

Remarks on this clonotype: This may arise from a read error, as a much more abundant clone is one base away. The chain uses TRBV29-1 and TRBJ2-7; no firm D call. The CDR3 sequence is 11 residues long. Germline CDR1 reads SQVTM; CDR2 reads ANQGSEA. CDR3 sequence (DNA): TGCAGCGTTGAAGCAACCTACGAGCAGCACTTC. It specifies CSVEATYEQHF.

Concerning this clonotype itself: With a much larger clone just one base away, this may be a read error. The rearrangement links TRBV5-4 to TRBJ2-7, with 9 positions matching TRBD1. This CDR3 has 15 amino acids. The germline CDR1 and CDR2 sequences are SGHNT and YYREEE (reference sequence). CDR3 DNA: TGTGCCAGCAGCTCCGGGACAGGGTCGTTCTACGAGCGGTACTTC. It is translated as CASSSGTGSFYERYF.

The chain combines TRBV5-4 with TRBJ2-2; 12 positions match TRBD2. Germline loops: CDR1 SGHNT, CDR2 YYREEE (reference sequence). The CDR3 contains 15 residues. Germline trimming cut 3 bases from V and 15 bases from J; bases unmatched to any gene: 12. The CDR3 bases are TGTGCCAGCAGCTCTAGCGGGAGGGCCGACGGGAAGTTGTTTTTT. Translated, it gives CASSSSGRADGKLFF.

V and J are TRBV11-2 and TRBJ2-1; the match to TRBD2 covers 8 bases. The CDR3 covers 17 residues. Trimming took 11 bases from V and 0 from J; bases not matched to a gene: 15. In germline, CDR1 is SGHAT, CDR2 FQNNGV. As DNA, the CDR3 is TGTGCCGACAGCTCCTCACTAGCGGCCATCTCCTACAATGAGCAGTTCTTC. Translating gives CADSSSLAAISYNEQFF. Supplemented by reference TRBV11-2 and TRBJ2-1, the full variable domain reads EAGVAQSPRYKIIEKRQSVAFWCNPISGHATLYWYQQILGQGPKLLIQFQNNGVVDDSQLPKDRFSAERLKGVDSTLKIQPAKLEDSAVYLCADSSSLAAISYNEQFFGPGTRLTVL.

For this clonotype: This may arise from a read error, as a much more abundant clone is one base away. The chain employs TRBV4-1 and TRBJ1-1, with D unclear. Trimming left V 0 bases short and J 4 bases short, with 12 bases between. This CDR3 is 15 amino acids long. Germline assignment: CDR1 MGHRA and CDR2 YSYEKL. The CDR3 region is CASSQEGHCGTEAFF. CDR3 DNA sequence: TGCGCCAGCAGCCAAGAGGGTCACTGCGGCACTGAAGCTTTCTTT.

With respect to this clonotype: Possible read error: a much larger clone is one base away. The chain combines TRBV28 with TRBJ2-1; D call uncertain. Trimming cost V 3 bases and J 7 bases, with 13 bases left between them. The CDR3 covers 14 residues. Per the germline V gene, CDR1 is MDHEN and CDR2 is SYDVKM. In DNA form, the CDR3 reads TGTGCCAGCAGTTTCTCGGCAGACTTTAATGAGCAGTTCTTC. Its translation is CASSFSADFNEQFF.

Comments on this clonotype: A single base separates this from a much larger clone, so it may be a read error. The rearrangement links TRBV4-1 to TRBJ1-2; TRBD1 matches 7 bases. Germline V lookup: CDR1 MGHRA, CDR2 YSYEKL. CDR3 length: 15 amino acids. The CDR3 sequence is CASSQEEGAGYDYTF. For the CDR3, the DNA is TGCGCCAGCAGCCAAGAGGAGGGGGCTGGGTATGACTACACCTTC.

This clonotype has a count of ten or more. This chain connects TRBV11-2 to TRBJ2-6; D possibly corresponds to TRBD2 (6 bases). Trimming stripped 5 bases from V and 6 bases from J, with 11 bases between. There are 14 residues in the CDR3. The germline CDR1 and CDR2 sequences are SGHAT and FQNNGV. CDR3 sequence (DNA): TGTGCCAGCAGCCCCCGGGACTCGGCCAACGTCCTGACTTTC. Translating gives CASSPRDSANVLTF.

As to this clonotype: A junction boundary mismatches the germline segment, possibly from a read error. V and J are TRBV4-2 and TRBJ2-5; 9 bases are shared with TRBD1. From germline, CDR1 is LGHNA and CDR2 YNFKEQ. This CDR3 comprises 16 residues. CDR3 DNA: TGTGCCAGCAGCCAGTGGGGGACAGGGCGGGAAGAGATCCAGTACTTC. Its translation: CASSQWGTGREEIQYF.

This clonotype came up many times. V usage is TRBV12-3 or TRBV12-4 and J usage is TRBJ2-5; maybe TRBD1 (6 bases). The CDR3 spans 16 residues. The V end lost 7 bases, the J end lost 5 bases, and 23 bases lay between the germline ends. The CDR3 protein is CASTPGKSGGWETQYF. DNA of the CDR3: TGTGCCAGCACCCCTGGTAAATCTGGGGGCTGGGAGACCCAGTACTTC.

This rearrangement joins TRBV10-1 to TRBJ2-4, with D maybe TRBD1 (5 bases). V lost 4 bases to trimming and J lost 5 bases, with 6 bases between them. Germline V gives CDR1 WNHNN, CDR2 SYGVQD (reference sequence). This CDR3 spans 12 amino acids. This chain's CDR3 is CASSAQENIQYF. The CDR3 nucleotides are TGCGCCAGCAGTGCACAGGAAAACATTCAGTACTTC.

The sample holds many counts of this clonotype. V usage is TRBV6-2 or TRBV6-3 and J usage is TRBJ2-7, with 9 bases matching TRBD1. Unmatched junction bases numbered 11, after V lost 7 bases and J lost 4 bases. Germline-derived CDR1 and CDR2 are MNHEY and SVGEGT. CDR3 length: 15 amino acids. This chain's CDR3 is CASTDPGTGPYEQYF. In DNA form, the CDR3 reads TGTGCCAGCACCGATCCCGGGACAGGGCCGTACGAGCAGTACTTC.

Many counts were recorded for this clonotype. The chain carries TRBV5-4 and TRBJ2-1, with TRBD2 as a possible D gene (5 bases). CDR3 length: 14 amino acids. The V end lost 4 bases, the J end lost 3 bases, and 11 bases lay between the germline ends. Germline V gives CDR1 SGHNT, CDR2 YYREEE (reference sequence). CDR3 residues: CASSNGLNYNEQFF. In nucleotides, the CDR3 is TGTGCCAGCAGCAACGGACTCAACTACAATGAGCAGTTCTTC.

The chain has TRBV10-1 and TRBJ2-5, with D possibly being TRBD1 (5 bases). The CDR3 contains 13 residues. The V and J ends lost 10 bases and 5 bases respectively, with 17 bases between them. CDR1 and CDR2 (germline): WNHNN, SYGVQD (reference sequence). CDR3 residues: CANTGSKGETQYF. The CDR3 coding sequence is TGCGCCAACACTGGTTCCAAGGGGGAGACCCAGTACTTC.

In DNA, the CDR3 is TGTGCCAGCAGCCGAGCACAGGGGGAGAGCTACGAGCAGTACTTC. Translation gives CASSRAQGESYEQYF. This chain links TRBV13 with TRBJ2-7, with 8 bases fitting TRBD1. This CDR3 is 15 amino acids long. In germline, CDR1 is PRHDT, CDR2 FYEKMQ (reference sequence). The V segment lost 5 bases and the J segment 3 bases; nucleotides outside the gene matches: 9.

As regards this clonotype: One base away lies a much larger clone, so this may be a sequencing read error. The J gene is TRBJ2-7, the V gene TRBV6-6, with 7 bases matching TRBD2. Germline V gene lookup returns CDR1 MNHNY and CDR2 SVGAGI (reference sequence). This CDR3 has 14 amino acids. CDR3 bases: TGTGCCAGCAGTTGGGGGGGGGTCTCCTACGAGCACTACTTC. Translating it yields CASSWGGVSYEHYF.

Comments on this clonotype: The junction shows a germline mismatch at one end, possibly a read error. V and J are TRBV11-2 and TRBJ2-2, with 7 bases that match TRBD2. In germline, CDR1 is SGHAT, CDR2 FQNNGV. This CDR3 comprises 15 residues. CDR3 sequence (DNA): TGTGCCAGTATCACCGGGGGGAGGAGCACCGGGGAGCTGTTTTTC. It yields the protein CASITGGRSTGELFF.

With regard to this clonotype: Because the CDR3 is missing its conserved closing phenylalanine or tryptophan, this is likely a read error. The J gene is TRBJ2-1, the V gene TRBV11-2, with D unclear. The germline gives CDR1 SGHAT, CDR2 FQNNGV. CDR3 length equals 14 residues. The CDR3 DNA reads TGTCCCAGCAGCTTATACCGGCTAGTTAGTGAGCAGTTCTAT. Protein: CPSSLYRLVSEQFY.

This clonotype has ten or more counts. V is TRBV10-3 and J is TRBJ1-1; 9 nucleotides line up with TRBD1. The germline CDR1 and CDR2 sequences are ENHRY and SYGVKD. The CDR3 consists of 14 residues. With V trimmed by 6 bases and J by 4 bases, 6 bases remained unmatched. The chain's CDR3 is CAIRTGGGSTEAFF. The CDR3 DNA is TGTGCCATCAGGACAGGGGGTGGTAGCACTGAAGCTTTCTTT.

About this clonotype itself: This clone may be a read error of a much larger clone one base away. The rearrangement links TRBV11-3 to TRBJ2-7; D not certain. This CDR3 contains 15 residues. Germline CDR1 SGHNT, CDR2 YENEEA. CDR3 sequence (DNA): TGCGCCAGCAGCCAAGATGGAAGGGCCCAGTACGAGCAGTACTTC. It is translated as CASSQDGRAQYEQYF.

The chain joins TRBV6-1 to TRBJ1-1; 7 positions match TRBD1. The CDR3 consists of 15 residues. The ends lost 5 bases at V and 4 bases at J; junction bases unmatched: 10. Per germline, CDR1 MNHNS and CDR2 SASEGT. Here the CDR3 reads CASSMQGGLGTEAFF. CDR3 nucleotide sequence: TGTGCCAGCAGTATGCAGGGGGGTTTGGGCACTGAAGCTTTCTTT.

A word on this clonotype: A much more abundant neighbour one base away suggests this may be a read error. CDR3 residues: CPSSYSNTGELFF. The CDR3 DNA follows: TGTCCCAGCAGTTACTCAAACACCGGGGAGCTGTTTTTT. The chain is built from TRBV6-2 or TRBV6-3 and TRBJ2-2; D unclear. The CDR3 contains 13 residues. Germline loops: CDR1 MNHEY, CDR2 SVGEGT.

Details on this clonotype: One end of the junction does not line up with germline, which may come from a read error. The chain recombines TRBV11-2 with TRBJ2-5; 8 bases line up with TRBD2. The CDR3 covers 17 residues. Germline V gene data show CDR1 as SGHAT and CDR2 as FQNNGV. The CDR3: CASSPVWGAGDGEAHYF. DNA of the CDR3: TGTGCCAGCAGCCCCGTTTGGGGAGCGGGAGACGGTGAGGCCCATTACTTC.